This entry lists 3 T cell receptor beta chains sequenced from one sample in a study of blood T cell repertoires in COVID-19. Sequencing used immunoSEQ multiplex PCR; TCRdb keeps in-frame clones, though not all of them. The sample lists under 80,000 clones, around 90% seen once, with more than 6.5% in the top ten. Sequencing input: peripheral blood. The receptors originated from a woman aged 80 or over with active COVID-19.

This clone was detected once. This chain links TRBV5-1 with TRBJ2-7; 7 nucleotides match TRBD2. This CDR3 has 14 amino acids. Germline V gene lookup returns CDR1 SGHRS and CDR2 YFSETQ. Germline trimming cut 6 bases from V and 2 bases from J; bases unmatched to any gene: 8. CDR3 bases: TGCGCCAGCACCCTTAGCGGGTCGACCTACGAGCAGTACTTC. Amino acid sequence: CASTLSGSTYEQYF.

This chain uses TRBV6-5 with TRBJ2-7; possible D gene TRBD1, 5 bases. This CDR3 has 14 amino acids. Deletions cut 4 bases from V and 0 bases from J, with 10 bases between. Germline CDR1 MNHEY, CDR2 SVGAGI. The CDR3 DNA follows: TGTGCCAGCAGTTTTCGACAGTCCTCCTACGAGCAGTACTTC. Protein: CASSFRQSSYEQYF.

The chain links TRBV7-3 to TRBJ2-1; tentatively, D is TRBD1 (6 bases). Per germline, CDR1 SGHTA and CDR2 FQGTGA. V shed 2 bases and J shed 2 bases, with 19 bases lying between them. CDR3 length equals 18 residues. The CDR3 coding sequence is TGTGCCAGCAGCTTATATGCCCCAGGGGCTAGGCCCTACAATGAGCAGTTCTTC. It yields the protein CASSLYAPGARPYNEQFF.